The rows below give T cell receptor beta chains drawn from one sample of a study of OX40 agonist ivuxolimab in advanced cancers. Clones were read by immunoSEQ multiplex PCR, and TCRdb kept only the in-frame ones, dropping some. The data contain about 69,000 clones, approximately 90% of them singletons. The sample consisted of CD4+ or CD8+ T cells sorted from blood, taken in a trial of the OX40 agonist ivuxolimab. The source of these receptors is an adult with an advanced solid tumor such as melanoma, head and neck, liver or kidney cancer. The conserved cysteine and the conserved F or W are not part of the CDR3 here.

TRBJ2-7 TRBV7-8 13 ASSLGTSGIYEQY
TRBJ2-7 TRBV19 13 ASSPRQGAVGEQY
TRBJ2-7 TRBV5-1 12 ASSFGREIAEQY
TRBJ1-2 TRBV4-1 13 ASSQPGRQNYGYT
TRBJ2-7 TRBV9 13 ASSVGQGALYEQY
TRBJ1-1 TRBV7-6 11 ASTLGQNTEAF
TRBJ2-5 TRBV21-1 15 ASSNPGAPQASETQY
TRBJ2-1 TRBV1 13 TSTRRGISYNEQF
TRBJ1-1 TRBV15 11 ATSRDYGTEAF
TRBJ2-3 TRBV5-6 12 ASSQETTTDTQY
TRBJ1-3 TRBV9 12 ASSPDLSGNTIY
TRBJ2-5 TRBV27 13 ASSASKGRGGTQY
TRBJ2-1 TRBV5-1 14 ASSGFSGRGYNEQF
TRBJ2-4 TRBV7-9 14 ASSPSPGLAKNIQY
TRBJ1-5 TRBV5-8 14 ASSKTTGTGNQPQH
TRBJ1-2 TRBV2 11 ASSFWTGEGYT